This T cell receptor (beta chain) is from a study of glioma-infiltrating T cells. Concerning this clonotype itself: Its antigen remains unidentified. It may be a read error: a sequence one base away is much more abundant.

Whole-study findings and limits: Shared blood CDR3 signature motifs marked patients with low tissue-blood divergence.

CDR3 length equals 14 residues. CDR1 is SEHNR and CDR2 is FQNEAQ in the germline V gene (reference sequence). V lost 1 base, J lost 5 bases, and 10 bases lay in between. TCR alpha and beta CDR3 regions were amplified from RNA using iRepertoire nested multiplex PCR. TCRdb fed the multiplex PCR reads into MiXCR, producing one record per CDR3 protein. The sample consists of fewer than 500,000 distinct CDR3 sequences, around 38% of them appearing once. Sequenced input: glioma tissue, nonneoplastic brain tissue, or PBMCs (not recorded which). V usage is TRBV7-9 and J usage is TRBJ2-3; D call uncertain. The TCR originated in a human donor with low-grade glioma or glioblastoma, undergoing nonglioma brain surgery, or in good health (not recorded which). CDR3 nucleotides: TGTGCCAGCAGCTTAGTGGGCACCAAAGATACGCAGTATTTT. Protein: CASSLVGTKDTQYF.